A selection of T cell receptor beta chains follows, all from one sample in a study of CD8 T cells in Susac syndrome. TCRdb analysed the immunoSEQ multiplex PCR reads with MiXCR anew, one entry per CDR3 protein. The table lists over 350,000 distinct CDR3 sequences, 75% to 90% of them singletons. Sequencing was done on a sample of CD8+ T cells from PBMCs. The receptors derive from a human donor with multiple sclerosis. CDR3s include the opening cysteine and the closing phenylalanine or tryptophan.

j_call v_call cdr3_aa
TRBJ1-1 TRBV5-1 CASSDSEQFDTEAFF
TRBJ1-1 TRBV29-1 CSVEGTSDTEAFF
TRBJ1-5 TRBV6-1 CASSEDNSNQPQHF
TRBJ2-7 TRBV19 CASSIGTGTLYYEQYF
TRBJ2-1 TRBV29-1 CSVEGGTANNEQFF
TRBJ2-1 TRBV6-4 CASSERVNNEQFF
TRBJ1-1 TRBV5-1 CASSNGDRTNTEAFF
TRBJ2-7 TRBV7-9 CASRPGTGVEQYF
TRBJ2-1 TRBV11-2 CASSLDWTSGYNEQFF
TRBJ2-7 TRBV9 CASSASGGMGSYEQYF
TRBJ2-7 TRBV13 CASSEGPGTDYEQYF
TRBJ1-2 TRBV4-1 CASSQERQGISYTF
TRBJ2-1 TRBV3-1 CASSQVGRRRTPSYNEQFF
TRBJ1-1 TRBV5-1 CASSLVGGYTEAFF
TRBJ1-4 TRBV30 CAWRAGEPEKLFF
TRBJ2-1 TRBV30 CAWGQGKNEQFF
TRBJ2-1 TRBV27 CASSLLGSRDNEQFF
TRBJ1-1 TRBV30 CAWDWGGRNTEAFF
TRBJ1-1 TRBV3-1 CASSHIPGQGTDTEAFF
TRBJ2-1 TRBV10-3 CAISADGGTYNEQFF
TRBJ2-7 TRBV4-1 CASSQVTGPGYEQYF
TRBJ1-1 TRBV12-3/TRBV12-4 CASSLAGQINTEAFF
TRBJ2-5 TRBV7-8 CASSFGQYQETQYF
TRBJ1-5 TRBV5-5 CASSLEFGYGQPQHF
TRBJ1-1 TRBV6-5 CASSYSASMNTEAFF
TRBJ1-1 TRBV6-5 CASSYSPGVPEAFF
TRBJ1-1 TRBV5-4 CASSLAWASMNTEAFF
TRBJ1-1 TRBV7-6 CASSLVSGGGDTEAFF
TRBJ1-1 TRBV12-3/TRBV12-4 CASSSWGDEAFF
TRBJ2-7 TRBV27 CASSFSPGDEQYF
TRBJ2-5 TRBV7-9 CASSSETGQLLPNF
TRBJ2-1 TRBV29-1 CSVVGDIGYNEQFF
TRBJ2-3 TRBV7-9 CASSLTSGRSGADTQYF
TRBJ2-7 TRBV19 CASSNPGIYEQYF
TRBJ2-2 TRBV27 CASRRLADIYGELFF
TRBJ2-1 TRBV29-1 CSVEGGDRDEQFF
TRBJ2-3 TRBV11-2 CASSSLELSTDTQYF
TRBJ2-2 TRBV11-2 CASSLPSSGDGELFF
TRBJ2-7 TRBV6-2/TRBV6-3 CASSSSGSFEQYF
TRBJ1-1 TRBV6-5 CASSLGPVHTEAFF
TRBJ2-1 TRBV7-2 CASSPALAGEGDEQFF
TRBJ1-2 TRBV3-1 CASSQGSGDGYTF
TRBJ2-5 TRBV7-9 CASSPPHRGRETQYF
TRBJ2-1 TRBV6-1 CASSEWDSSYNEQFF
TRBJ2-7 TRBV4-1 CASRQQSGGSYEQYF
TRBJ2-1 TRBV19 CASIGTPDQPNNEQFF
TRBJ2-1 TRBV2 CASSYLPGLVWNEQFF
TRBJ1-2 TRBV7-9 CASSFLERTADYGYTF
TRBJ2-2 TRBV6-5 CASSCLGEGANTGELFF
TRBJ1-1 TRBV5-1 CASSLPLKMNTEAFF
TRBJ1-2 TRBV19 CASSIVATVVGGYTF
TRBJ1-1 TRBV7-6 CASSRGTGETEAFF
TRBJ2-7 TRBV13 CASSFTTGTRAYEQYF
TRBJ2-1 TRBV6-2/TRBV6-3 CASSYSVAYNEQFF
TRBJ2-5 TRBV19 CASSILSSGSTRETQYF
TRBJ2-1 TRBV12-3/TRBV12-4 CASSRQGRGYEQFF
TRBJ1-1 TRBV19 CASSIGSGYTEAFF
TRBJ2-5 TRBV4-2 CASSQLPGPQETQYF